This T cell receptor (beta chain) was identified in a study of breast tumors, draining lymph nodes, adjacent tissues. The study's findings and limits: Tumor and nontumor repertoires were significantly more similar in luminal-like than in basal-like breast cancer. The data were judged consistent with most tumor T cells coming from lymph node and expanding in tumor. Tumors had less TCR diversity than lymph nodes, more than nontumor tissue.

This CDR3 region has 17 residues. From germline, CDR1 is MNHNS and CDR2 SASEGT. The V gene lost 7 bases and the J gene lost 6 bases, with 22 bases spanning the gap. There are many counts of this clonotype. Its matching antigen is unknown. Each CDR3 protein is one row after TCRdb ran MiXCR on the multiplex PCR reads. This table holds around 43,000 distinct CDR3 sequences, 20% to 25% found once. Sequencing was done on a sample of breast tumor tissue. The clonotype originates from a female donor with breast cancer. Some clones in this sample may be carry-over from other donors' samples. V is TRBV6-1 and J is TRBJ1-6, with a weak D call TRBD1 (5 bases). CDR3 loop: CASMDSAQGRRNSPLHF. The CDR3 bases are TGTGCCAGCATGGACTCGGCGCAGGGCCGTCGTAATTCACCCCTCCACTTT.